The clone carrying this T cell receptor (beta chain) was picked up a small number of times. The germline gives CDR1 KGHDR, CDR2 SFDVKD. V was clipped by 0 bases and J by 5 bases, with 9 bases between them. The CDR3 runs 14 residues. These data originate in a study of response to subunit inactivated influenza vaccine. TCRdb called the RT-PCR reads again in MiXCR, with one record for every CDR3 protein. The sample has 500,000 to 600,000 distinct CDR3 sequences; 12% to 15% are singletons. The rearrangement links TRBV24-1 to TRBJ2-5; the D gene is possibly TRBD2 (6 bases). This clonotype was sampled from a man between 45 and 60 years old who received an inactivated influenza vaccine. The sample here was PBMCs from blood, taken 11 to 12 days after vaccination. CDR3 coding DNA: TGTGCCACCAGTGATTTGGGAGGGTGGGAGACCCAGTACTTC. Amino acid sequence: CATSDLGGWETQYF.